The T cell receptor (beta chain) described here comes from a study of OX40 agonist ivuxolimab in advanced cancers. Across the whole study: Prior checkpoint blockade (anti-PD-1, anti-PD-L1 or anti-CTLA-4) was permitted; approximately 41% had it. Three partial responders included one hepatocellular carcinoma patient and two cutaneous melanoma patients.

This CDR3 has 14 amino acids. Trimming removed 3 bases from V and 2 bases from J, with 10 bases in between. CDR1 and CDR2 (germline): LNHDA, SQIVND (reference sequence). Study-wide findings and caveats: The 0.1-3.0 mg/kg partial responders had among the lowest clonal expansion. The study found that CD8+ T cells averaged more expanded clones than CD4+.

With regard to this clone: Its cognate antigen is unknown.

Profiled with immunoSEQ multiplex PCR; TCRdb holds only in-frame clones, not every one. Among about 90,000 clones, 85% to 90% were seen once, and the ten largest hold about 7%. Sequenced here: CD4+ or CD8+ T cells sorted from blood, sampled in a trial of the OX40 agonist ivuxolimab. The genes are TRBV19 and TRBJ2-5; D gene uncertain. The source is an adult with an advanced solid tumor such as melanoma, head and neck, liver or kidney cancer. The CDR3, as DNA: TGTGCCAGTAGTATGTTTGACGGTCAAGAGACCCAGTACTTC. Translating it yields CASSMFDGQETQYF.